Shown below are 26 T cell receptor beta chains from a single sample sequenced in a study of CD8+ T cells in alopecia areata (dated by TCRdb to the late 2010s). Library preparation used the immunoSEQ multiplex PCR assay. RNA was extracted from all samples and reverse transcribed into cDNA as template for TCR sequencing. The table was pulled from immuneACCESS by TCRdb, which kept in-frame rearrangements only. Such tables lose some clones; where checked, under half of the loss comes from unresolved V genes, and the rest has no known cause. This sample lists about 260,000 clones; around 64% were detected once. More than 0.85% of the sample belongs to the ten largest clones. This specimen's treatment or condition label, per the study, means: oral pan-JAK inhibitor, 5-10 mg twice daily. The sequencing used CD4+ T cells sorted from blood, collected at week 52, from a patient treated with tofacitinib. Receptors were obtained from a human donor with alopecia areata.

The V and J genes are TRBV29-1 and TRBJ2-3, with 8 bases that match TRBD1. Germline V gene sequence: CDR1 SQVTM, CDR2 ANQGSEA. This CDR3 has 16 residues. Trimming at V came to 4 bases and at J to 2 bases, leaving 11 bases not matched to a gene. This chain's CDR3 is CSVAITPGGPTDTQYF. The CDR3 nucleotides read TGCAGCGTTGCCATCACCCCAGGGGGCCCCACAGATACGCAGTATTTT.

The rearrangement joins TRBV7-3 to TRBJ1-5; D is perhaps TRBD1 (5 bases). This CDR3 region has 11 residues. V shed 10 bases and J shed 11 bases, with 15 bases lying between them. CDR1 is SGHTA and CDR2 is FQGTGA in the germline V gene. The CDR3 reads CATGAPWAQHF. The CDR3 coding sequence is TGTGCCACCGGGGCACCTTGGGCCCAGCATTTT.

The chain is built from TRBV5-1 and TRBJ2-3; no clear D. The germline CDR1 and CDR2 sequences are SGHRS and YFSETQ. CDR3 length: 11 residues. V dropped 4 bases and J dropped 7 bases, with 7 bases sitting between them. CDR3 bases: TGCGCCAGCAGCGAGTACAATACGCAGTATTTT. Translated, it gives CASSEYNTQYF. The full variable domain, with the rest looked up from reference TRBV5-1 and TRBJ2-3, is KAGVTQTPRYLIKTRGQQVTLSCSPISGHRSVSWYQQTPGQGLQFLFEYFSETQRNKGNFPGRFSGRQFSNSRSEMNVSTLELGDSALYLCASSEYNTQYFGPGTRLTVL.

This chain joins TRBV18 and TRBJ2-5, with no clear D. The CDR3 runs 13 residues. The germline V gene encodes CDR1 KGHSH and CDR2 LQKENI. V was shortened by 0 bases and J by 4 bases, with 6 bases between the two germline ends. The CDR3 sequence: CASSPPSRETQYF. Here the CDR3 DNA reads TGTGCCAGCTCACCACCTAGCAGAGAGACCCAGTACTTC.

The CDR3 DNA reads as TGTGCCAGCAGGTCGGTCCAGGGGGTTCAGCCCCAGCATTTT. Translation gives CASRSVQGVQPQHF. This chain connects TRBV6-5 to TRBJ1-5; 7 bases map to TRBD1. The ends lost 6 bases at V and 6 bases at J; junction bases unmatched: 8. Germline values: CDR1 MNHEY, CDR2 SVGAGI. The CDR3 runs 14 residues.

The CDR3 reads CASSLVGSTEAFF. CDR3 DNA: TGCGCCAGCAGCTTGGTGGGTAGCACTGAAGCTTTCTTT. The J gene is TRBJ1-1, the V gene TRBV5-1; no clear D gene. The CDR3 runs 13 residues. Germline lookup yields CDR1 SGHRS and CDR2 YFSETQ. The germline V and J ends were trimmed by 0 bases and 4 bases, with 7 bases remaining between them.

In its sample, this clone was seen a few times. This rearrangement joins TRBV7-9 to TRBJ2-4; no clear D gene. Trimming removed 1 base from V and 8 bases from J, with 6 bases in between. CDR3 length equals 12 residues. CDR1 and CDR2 from the germline V gene are SEHNR and FQNEAQ (reference sequence). The CDR3 loop reads CASSLDTDIQYF. CDR3 coding DNA: TGTGCCAGCAGCTTAGATACCGACATTCAGTACTTC.

The rearrangement uses TRBV29-1 and TRBJ1-2; D not resolved. With 4 bases removed from V and 0 bases from J, the gap between germline ends came to 15 bases. This CDR3 has 15 residues. Germline V CDR1 and CDR2: SQVTM, ANQGSEA. CDR3 DNA sequence: TGCAGCGTTGTAACAGTTAGTATAGCTAACTATGGCTACACCTTC. Translated, it gives CSVVTVSIANYGYTF.

The V call is TRBV7-2, the J call TRBJ1-2; D gene uncertain. V lost 8 bases, J lost 2 bases, and 9 bases lay in between. Germline V gives CDR1 SGHTA, CDR2 FQGNSA. The CDR3 extends over 12 amino acids. CDR3 nucleotides: TGTGCCAGCCCGGCGGGGAACTATGGCTACACCTTC. Translation gives CASPAGNYGYTF.

In its sample, this clone was seen a few times. The CDR3 nucleotides are TGCAGCGTCAAGGGACTAGGCACAGATACGCAGTATTTT. It yields the protein CSVKGLGTDTQYF. V and J are TRBV29-1 and TRBJ2-3; 8 bases line up with TRBD2. Losses at the gene ends were 6 bases for V and 1 base for J; bases not matched to a gene: 3. The CDR3 has 13 residues. The germline V gene has CDR1 SQVTM and CDR2 ANQGSEA.

This clone came up a few times. The chain carries TRBV28 and TRBJ2-2; D is unclear. Trimming pared 5 bases from V and 7 bases from J, leaving 8 bases between. The CDR3 has 12 amino acids. Germline CDR1 is MDHEN and CDR2 is SYDVKM. The DNA for the CDR3 is TGTGCCAGCAGTCCCCCAATCGGGGAGCTGTTTTTT. This translates into CASSPPIGELFF.

This clone was seen only a few times. The genes are TRBV30 and TRBJ2-5; the D is unclear. The CDR3 totals 13 residues. Germline CDR1 is GTSNPN and CDR2 is SVGIG (reference sequence). Trimming took off 0 bases at V and 5 bases at J, with 10 bases between the two ends. The CDR3, as DNA: TGTGCCTGGAGTGTGCCGGGCTGGGAGACCCAGTACTTC. This codes for CAWSVPGWETQYF.

V gene TRBV29-1 combines with J gene TRBJ1-2; D is perhaps TRBD1 (5 bases). Per the germline V gene, CDR1 is SQVTM and CDR2 is ANQGSEA. The CDR3 loop spans 12 amino acids. The germline V and J ends were trimmed by 4 bases and 7 bases, with 13 bases remaining between them. CDR3 bases: TGCAGCGTTGGAGCGGTCGGGGGTGGCTACACCTTC. It encodes CSVGAVGGGYTF.

About this clone itself: Other DNA sequences in this sample translate to the same CDR3. The genes are TRBV29-1 and TRBJ1-2, with 8 nucleotides matching TRBD1. Germline V gene lookup returns CDR1 SQVTM and CDR2 ANQGSEA. J gave up 4 bases and V 4 bases, and 2 bases lay outside the gene matches. This CDR3 has 12 residues. The CDR3 is CSVVGQGYGYTF. The CDR3 DNA is TGCAGCGTTGTAGGACAGGGCTATGGCTACACCTTC. Full variable domain (rest looked up from reference TRBV29-1 and TRBJ1-2): SAVISQKPSRDICQRGTSLTIQCQVDSQVTMMFWYRQQPGQSLTLIATANQGSEATYESGFVIDKFPISRPNLTFSTLTVSNMSPEDSSIYLCSVVGQGYGYTFGSGTRLTVV.

The chain combines TRBV4-1 with TRBJ2-6, with TRBD2 as a possible D gene (5 bases). Trimming stripped 4 bases from V and 0 bases from J, with 10 bases between. Germline CDR1 reads MGHRA; CDR2 reads YSYEKL. The CDR3 loop spans 16 amino acids. CDR3 nucleotides: TGCGCCAGCAGCCGAGGACTCGCCTCTGGGGCCAACGTCCTGACTTTC. This sequence encodes CASSRGLASGANVLTF.

The V gene is TRBV18, the J gene TRBJ1-5, with D perhaps matching TRBD1 (5 bases). V was trimmed by 4 bases and J by 4 bases, leaving 11 bases between them. The CDR3 extends over 14 amino acids. CDR1 is KGHSH, CDR2 LQKENI, per germline. CDR3 protein: CASSLSGGNQPQHF. As DNA, the CDR3 is TGTGCCAGCTCACTTTCCGGGGGGAATCAGCCCCAGCATTTT.

This clone was counted many times. This chain links TRBV18 with TRBJ1-1, with 7 bases lining up with TRBD1. V lost 6 bases, J lost 5 bases, and 9 bases stayed unmatched. The CDR3 is 14 amino acids. CDR1 is KGHSH and CDR2 is LQKENI in the germline V gene. The CDR3 coding sequence is TGTGCCAGCTCGTATCTTGGACAGGAAACTGAAGCTTTCTTT. Translated, it gives CASSYLGQETEAFF. Looking up the rest from reference TRBV18 and TRBJ1-1 gives the full variable domain: NAGVMQNPRHLVRRRGQEARLRCSPMKGHSHVYWYRQLPEEGLKFMVYLQKENIIDESGMPKERFSAEFPKEGPSILRIQQVVRGDSAAYFCASSYLGQETEAFFGQGTRLTVV.

The chain combines TRBV29-1 with TRBJ1-2; no firm D call. Trimming stripped 6 bases from V and 5 bases from J, with 13 bases between. This CDR3 is 12 amino acids long. Germline V gene lookup returns CDR1 SQVTM and CDR2 ANQGSEA. The CDR3 region has the DNA TGCAGCGTGACCTCCGCGGGGTATGGCTACACCTTC. It specifies CSVTSAGYGYTF.

The chain uses TRBV25-1 and TRBJ1-2; D gene ambiguous. Germline lookup yields CDR1 MGHDK and CDR2 SYGVNS. This CDR3 has 16 residues. The ends were cut back, 3 bases at V and 2 bases at J, with 16 bases in the middle. This CDR3 reads CASSEAGRTGNYGYTF. DNA of the CDR3: TGTGCCAGCAGTGAGGCTGGAAGGACGGGCAACTATGGCTACACCTTC.

To note about this clone: The sample carries other DNA sequences with the same CDR3. This chain uses TRBV30 with TRBJ1-1; D ambiguous. V dropped 2 bases and J dropped 1 base, with 8 bases sitting between them. This CDR3 comprises 13 residues. The germline CDR1 and CDR2 sequences are GTSNPN and SVGIG (reference sequence). The CDR3 DNA sequence: TGTGCCTGGAGTAAAGGCCAGAACACTGAAGCTTTCTTT. It codes for CAWSKGQNTEAFF. Variable domain in full (rest from reference TRBV30 and TRBJ1-1): SQTIHQWPATLVQPVGSPLSLECTVEGTSNPNLYWYRQAAGRGLQLLFYSVGIGQISSEVPQNLSASRPQDRQFILSSKKLLLSDSGFYLCAWSKGQNTEAFFGQGTRLTVV.

By frequency in the sample, this clone is medium-sized. The rearrangement joins TRBV29-1 to TRBJ2-6; a weak D match, TRBD1 (6 bases). The CDR3 runs to 14 residues. Trimming cost V 6 bases and J 2 bases, with 11 bases left between them. The germline V gene encodes CDR1 SQVTM and CDR2 ANQGSEA. The CDR3 DNA is TGCAGCGTAGCAGACAGGCCTGGGGCCAACGTCCTGACTTTC. It translates to CSVADRPGANVLTF. Full variable domain (outside the CDR3, taken from reference TRBV29-1 and TRBJ2-6): SAVISQKPSRDICQRGTSLTIQCQVDSQVTMMFWYRQQPGQSLTLIATANQGSEATYESGFVIDKFPISRPNLTFSTLTVSNMSPEDSSIYLCSVADRPGANVLTFGAGSRLTVL.

This clone was counted once. The chain recombines TRBV27 with TRBJ2-6; D gene uncertain. V was cut by 0 bases and J by 0 bases, with 12 bases left in between. This CDR3 has 18 amino acids. The germline gives CDR1 MNHEY, CDR2 SMNVEV (reference sequence). The DNA of the CDR3 is TGTGCCAGCAGTTTATCCCGGACGGATCTCTCTGGGGCCAACGTCCTGACTTTC. Protein sequence: CASSLSRTDLSGANVLTF.

A single count supports this clone. This chain uses TRBV25-1 with TRBJ1-2; D is unclear. The CDR3 is 13 residues long. Trimming cost V 3 bases and J 4 bases, with 9 bases left between them. The germline CDR1 and CDR2 sequences are MGHDK and SYGVNS. CDR3 loop: CASSDLRSYGYTF. In DNA form, the CDR3 reads TGTGCCAGCAGTGATCTACGGAGCTATGGCTACACCTTC.

There are a few counts of this clone. The chain is built from TRBV7-9 and TRBJ2-3; D gene unclear. Germline V gene data show CDR1 as SEHNR and CDR2 as FQNEAQ (reference sequence). The CDR3 has 15 amino acids. V lost 4 bases, J lost 1 base, and 12 bases lay in between. CDR3 in amino acids: CASSSPSAGTDTQYF. CDR3 DNA: TGTGCCAGCAGCTCCCCCTCGGCGGGCACAGATACGCAGTATTTT. The whole variable domain, remainder taken from reference TRBV7-9 and TRBJ2-3, is DTGVSQNPRHKITKRGQNVTFRCDPISEHNRLYWYRQTLGQGPEFLTYFQNEAQLEKSRLLSDRFSAERPKGSFSTLEIQRTEQGDSAMYLCASSSPSAGTDTQYFGPGTRLTVL.

V and J are TRBV5-6 and TRBJ1-2; the D is unclear. The length of the CDR3 is 15 residues. V was shortened by 1 base and J by 3 bases, with 13 bases between the two germline ends. Germline V CDR1 and CDR2: SGHDT, YYEEEE. As DNA, the CDR3 is TGTGCCAGCAGCTTGTCTGCGGAGCCCTACTATGGCTACACCTTC. Amino acid sequence: CASSLSAEPYYGYTF.

This CDR3 reads CASSPGQGALYGYTF. DNA of the CDR3: TGTGCCAGCAGCCCAGGACAGGGGGCGTTATATGGCTACACCTTC. The chain combines TRBV7-6 with TRBJ1-2; 11 bases match TRBD1. This CDR3 has 15 residues. V trimming: 5 bases; J trimming: 5 bases; junction bases outside the gene matches: 7. The germline V gene encodes CDR1 SGHVS and CDR2 FNYEAQ. Combining the CDR3 with reference TRBV7-6 and TRBJ1-2 gives the whole variable domain GAGVSQSPRYKVTKRGQDVALRCDPISGHVSLYWYRQALGQGPEFLTYFNYEAQQDKSGLPNDRFSAERPEGSISTLTIQRTEQRDSAMYRCASSPGQGALYGYTFGSGTRLTVV.